This passage covers 20 T cell receptor beta chains from one sample sequenced in a study of blood T cell repertoires in COVID-19. TCRdb's copy holds only in-frame clones and misses some; the assay was immunoSEQ multiplex PCR. The table records about 82,000 clones, around 82% of them present only once. Sequenced material: peripheral blood. Receptor source: a man aged 50 or older with active or convalescent COVID-19.

This chain joins TRBV7-9 and TRBJ2-5; 7 nucleotides align to TRBD1. CDR3 length: 14 amino acids. Trimming at V came to 4 bases and at J to 7 bases, leaving 9 bases not matched to a gene. In germline, CDR1 is SEHNR, CDR2 FQNEAQ (reference sequence). CDR3 residues: CASSYDREKGTQYF. The CDR3 DNA reads TGTGCCAGCAGCTACGACAGGGAAAAGGGGACCCAGTACTTC.

This chain links TRBV18 with TRBJ2-7; tentatively, D is TRBD2 (5 bases). V was clipped by 2 bases and J by 6 bases, with 8 bases between them. This CDR3 spans 12 amino acids. Germline-derived CDR1 and CDR2 are KGHSH and LQKENI. This CDR3 is CASSPNSVEQYF. Written as DNA, the CDR3 is TGTGCCAGCTCACCAAATAGCGTCGAGCAGTACTTC.

V is TRBV29-1 and J is TRBJ2-2; no firm D call. The germline gives CDR1 SQVTM, CDR2 ANQGSEA. Trimming took off 4 bases at V and 7 bases at J, with 19 bases between the two ends. The length of the CDR3 is 15 residues. CDR3 coding DNA: TGCAGCGTTGCCATACGCCATAGTATCGGCGGGGAGCTGTTTTTT. This gives the protein CSVAIRHSIGGELFF.

This sequence joins TRBV4-3 and TRBJ2-1, with TRBD2 as a possible D gene (6 bases). Per the germline V gene, CDR1 is LGHNA and CDR2 is YSLEER. The V end was cut by 1 base, the J end by 5 bases, with 15 bases between. This CDR3 contains 16 residues. For the CDR3, the DNA is TGCGCCAGCAGCCAAGTCTCCGGGACTTATAACAATGAGCAGTTCTTC. Translation: CASSQVSGTYNNEQFF.

This CDR3 reads CATSETGNSPLHF. CDR3 bases: TGTGCCACCAGTGAAACGGGGAATTCACCCCTCCACTTT. The chain is built from TRBV24-1 and TRBJ1-6, with D hard to call. The CDR3 contains 13 residues. Trimming removed 4 bases from V and 7 bases from J, with 7 bases in between. Germline CDR1 and CDR2: KGHDR and SFDVKD.

This clone was observed a handful of times. V gene TRBV7-2 combines with J gene TRBJ2-7; a possible D gene is TRBD2 (6 bases). The germline V gene has CDR1 SGHTA and CDR2 FQGNSA. This CDR3 is built from 13 residues. V lost 3 bases to trimming and J lost 7 bases, with 13 bases between them. The CDR3 here is CASSFGGIGEQYF. Here the CDR3 DNA reads TGTGCCAGCAGCTTCGGGGGTATAGGGGAGCAGTACTTC.

CDR3: CAWERGGNTIYF. CDR3 DNA sequence: TGTGCCTGGGAAAGAGGGGGAAACACCATATATTTT. The V gene is TRBV30, the J gene TRBJ1-3; the D is unclear. The V end lost 5 bases, the J end lost 4 bases, and 9 bases lay between the germline ends. The CDR3 extends over 12 amino acids. Germline CDR1 GTSNPN, CDR2 SVGIG (reference sequence).

J is TRBJ2-1 and V is TRBV11-3, with D uncertain. Germline assignment: CDR1 SGHNT and CDR2 YENEEA. Trimming took off 1 base at V and 6 bases at J, with 7 bases between the two ends. The CDR3 is 13 residues long. The CDR3 coding sequence is TGTGCCAGCAGCTTAGCCGCCGGCAATGAGCAGTTCTTC. Its protein product is CASSLAAGNEQFF.

The chain carries TRBV7-8 and TRBJ2-3, with D possibly matching TRBD1 (6 bases). Trimming took off 5 bases at V and 5 bases at J, with 14 bases between the two ends. Germline CDR1 and CDR2: SGHVS and FQNEAQ. The CDR3 loop spans 14 amino acids. DNA for the CDR3: TGTGCCAGCAGCGTACAGAGGACAGTAGATACGCAGTATTTT. Protein sequence: CASSVQRTVDTQYF.

The V call is TRBV2, the J call TRBJ1-6, with 8 bases matching TRBD1. Per the germline V gene, CDR1 is SNHLY and CDR2 is FYNNEI. The CDR3 length is 14 residues. V lost 6 bases to trimming and J lost 6 bases; unmatched junction nucleotides: 4. CDR3 residues: CASRVTGVNSPLHF. DNA for the CDR3: TGTGCCAGCAGAGTGACAGGGGTTAATTCACCCCTCCACTTT. Supplemented by reference TRBV2 and TRBJ1-6, the full variable domain reads EPEVTQTPSHQVTQMGQEVILRCVPISNHLYFYWYRQILGQKVEFLVSFYNNEISEKSEIFDDQFSVERPDGSNFTLKIRSTKLEDSAMYFCASRVTGVNSPLHFGNGTRLTVT.

This rearrangement joins TRBV5-4 to TRBJ2-7, with 9 bases matching TRBD1. CDR1 SGHNT and CDR2 YYREEE come from the germline V gene (reference sequence). The J segment lost 3 bases and the V segment lost 2 bases, leaving 3 bases of the junction unmatched. The CDR3 is 14 amino acids. In nucleotides, the CDR3 is TGTGCCAGCAGCTTAGGACAGGGGATCTACGAGCAGTACTTC. Protein product: CASSLGQGIYEQYF.

This chain links TRBV2 with TRBJ2-3; D gene unclear. V dropped 8 bases and J dropped 4 bases, with 16 bases sitting between them. This CDR3 contains 14 residues. Germline CDR1 and CDR2: SNHLY and FYNNEI. In nucleotides, the CDR3 is TGTGCCAGCGCCTTGACCAGGTGGGCAGATACGCAGTATTTT. Its translation is CASALTRWADTQYF.

The rearrangement links TRBV12-3 or TRBV12-4 to TRBJ1-1; 10 bases line up with TRBD1. Unmatched junction bases numbered 1, after V lost 5 bases and J lost 4 bases. This CDR3 has 13 amino acids. CDR3 bases: TGTGCCAGCAGTCGGACAGGGGGCACTGAAGCTTTCTTT. Its translation: CASSRTGGTEAFF.

V usage is TRBV5-6 and J usage is TRBJ2-2, with D perhaps TRBD1 (6 bases). Per germline, CDR1 SGHDT and CDR2 YYEEEE. The V gene lost 4 bases and the J gene lost 0 bases, with 16 bases spanning the gap. The CDR3 spans 17 residues. The CDR3 region is CASSPKFGQTNTGELFF. In DNA form, the CDR3 reads TGTGCCAGCAGCCCGAAGTTTGGACAGACGAACACCGGGGAGCTGTTTTTT.

The V and J genes are TRBV12-2 and TRBJ2-7; the DNA was not used to check the table's D call, TRBD2. TRBV12-2 is recorded as a pseudogene. The CDR3 loop spans 12 amino acids. CDR3 amino acids: CASRRGVYEQYF. The CDR3 DNA reads TGTGCAAGTCGCCGGGGAGTTTACGAGCAGTACTTC.

This chain connects TRBV2 to TRBJ2-5; D possibly corresponds to TRBD2 (6 bases). This CDR3 contains 15 residues. The V gene's germline CDR1 is SNHLY and CDR2 FYNNEI. Trimming removed 7 bases from V and 1 base from J, with 16 bases in between. The CDR3 DNA reads TGTGCCAGCATGGAAGTAGGCGGGGTCCAAGAGACCCAGTACTTC. This gives the protein CASMEVGGVQETQYF.

The chain employs TRBV7-9 and TRBJ2-1, with 8 bases aligning to TRBD1. Germline trimming cut 3 bases from V and 7 bases from J; bases unmatched to any gene: 14. Per the germline V gene, CDR1 is SEHNR and CDR2 is FQNEAQ (reference sequence). The CDR3 extends over 17 amino acids. CDR3 sequence reads: CASSFGDRGMGRNEQFF. The CDR3 DNA is TGTGCCAGCAGCTTCGGTGACAGGGGAATGGGTAGAAATGAGCAGTTCTTC. Supplemented by reference TRBV7-9 and TRBJ2-1, the full variable domain reads DTGVSQNPRHKITKRGQNVTFRCDPISEHNRLYWYRQTLGQGPEFLTYFQNEAQLEKSRLLSDRFSAERPKGSFSTLEIQRTEQGDSAMYLCASSFGDRGMGRNEQFFGPGTRLTVL.

The rearrangement links TRBV6-5 to TRBJ1-5, with TRBD1 matching 7 bases. The V gene end was trimmed by 6 bases and the J gene end by 4 bases; junction bases not matched to a gene: 9. CDR1 and CDR2 (germline): MNHEY, SVGAGI. The CDR3 length is 15 residues. The CDR3 here is CASRPQGDGNQPQHF. The CDR3 coding sequence is TGTGCCAGCAGGCCCCAGGGGGATGGGAATCAGCCCCAGCATTTT.

This clone was counted once. The chain carries TRBV4-1 and TRBJ1-2, with D maybe TRBD1 (5 bases). V was pared by 2 bases and J by 0 bases, with 19 bases between. The CDR3 totals 18 residues. In germline, CDR1 is MGHRA, CDR2 YSYEKL. The DNA for the CDR3 is TGCGCCAGCAGCCAATCCCGTGCCCAGGGTTTAGCTAACTATGGCTACACCTTC. It translates to CASSQSRAQGLANYGYTF.

This rearrangement joins TRBV5-1 to TRBJ1-1; 8 nucleotides align to TRBD1. Per the germline V gene, CDR1 is SGHRS and CDR2 is YFSETQ. Trimming cost V 3 bases and J 10 bases; bases outside gene matches: 8. The CDR3 has 13 residues. The CDR3, as DNA: TGCGCCAGCAGCTCCAGCCCCCAGGGGGCAGCTTTCTTT. As protein: CASSSSPQGAAFF. Looking up the rest from reference TRBV5-1 and TRBJ1-1 gives the full variable domain: KAGVTQTPRYLIKTRGQQVTLSCSPISGHRSVSWYQQTPGQGLQFLFEYFSETQRNKGNFPGRFSGRQFSNSRSEMNVSTLELGDSALYLCASSSSPQGAAFFGQGTRLTVV.